The 27 T cell receptor beta chains given below trace back to one sample, sequenced in a study of cytomegalovirus exposure and HLA in healthy donors. Assay: immunoSEQ multiplex PCR; the TCRdb copy retains only in-frame clones and omits some. The sample carries 200,000 or so clones, 75% to 90% recorded once. Material: PBMCs. The receptors derive from a man between 18 and 29 years old in good health and CMV-seropositive.

This clone was observed a few times. The rearrangement links TRBV12-5 to TRBJ2-7, with a weak D call TRBD1 (5 bases). The CDR3 length is 12 residues. Germline CDR1 and CDR2: LGHNT and FRNRAP. V was shortened by 6 bases and J by 3 bases, with 9 bases between the two germline ends. The CDR3 reads CASGPDSYEQYF. CDR3 DNA sequence: TGTGCTAGTGGACCAGACAGCTACGAGCAGTACTTC.

The table lists this clone with a count of one. The chain is built from TRBV6-5 and TRBJ2-5; the D is unclear. The V end lost 2 bases, the J end lost 5 bases, and 12 bases lay between the germline ends. Germline V gene lookup returns CDR1 MNHEY and CDR2 SVGAGI. This CDR3 has 14 amino acids. The CDR3 reads CASSYRPHSETQYF. The CDR3 coding sequence is TGTGCCAGCAGTTACCGCCCCCACAGTGAGACCCAGTACTTC.

The chain carries TRBV7-9 and TRBJ1-5, with D possibly TRBD1 on 6 matching bases. The CDR3 covers 15 residues. Trimming pared 4 bases from V and 2 bases from J, leaving 12 bases between. Germline V gene lookup returns CDR1 SEHNR and CDR2 FQNEAQ (reference sequence). The CDR3 sequence is CASSSEGGGNQPQHF. The CDR3 bases are TGTGCCAGCAGCTCCGAGGGGGGGGGCAATCAGCCCCAGCATTTT. The entire variable domain, with the rest obtained from reference TRBV7-9 and TRBJ1-5, is as follows: DTGVSQNPRHKITKRGQNVTFRCDPISEHNRLYWYRQTLGQGPEFLTYFQNEAQLEKSRLLSDRFSAERPKGSFSTLEIQRTEQGDSAMYLCASSSEGGGNQPQHFGDGTRLSIL.

The chain couples TRBV30 to TRBJ1-2; TRBD1 agrees at 8 bases. Trimming cost V 5 bases and J 13 bases; bases outside gene matches: 12. CDR1 and CDR2 from the germline V gene are GTSNPN and SVGIG (reference sequence). The CDR3 spans 12 residues. CDR3 region: CAWGKTGVVSTF. The CDR3 coding sequence is TGTGCCTGGGGCAAGACAGGGGTAGTGAGCACCTTC. Drawing the rest from reference TRBV30 and TRBJ1-2, the complete variable domain is SQTIHQWPATLVQPVGSPLSLECTVEGTSNPNLYWYRQAAGRGLQLLFYSVGIGQISSEVPQNLSASRPQDRQFILSSKKLLLSDSGFYLCAWGKTGVVSTFGSGTRLTVV.

Comment on this clone: Additional DNA sequences in this sample encode the identical CDR3. V usage is TRBV5-6 and J usage is TRBJ1-1; 7 bases match TRBD1. There are 14 residues in the CDR3. V was pared by 0 bases and J by 2 bases, with 1 base of the junction left unmatched. Germline values: CDR1 SGHDT, CDR2 YYEEEE. In nucleotides, the CDR3 is TGTGCCAGCAGCTTGGGGACAGGTAACACTGAAGCTTTCTTT. As protein: CASSLGTGNTEAFF.

V gene TRBV28 combines with J gene TRBJ1-5; no definite D call. V was trimmed by 1 base and J by 9 bases, leaving 7 bases between them. Germline V lookup: CDR1 MDHEN, CDR2 SYDVKM. This CDR3 has 12 amino acids. DNA of the CDR3: TGTGCCAGCAGTTTATTACCGGGGCCCCAGCATTTT. Protein: CASSLLPGPQHF.

The rearrangement uses TRBV13 and TRBJ2-7; TRBD1 matches 7 bases. V lost 5 bases and J lost 5; bases outside the gene matches: 12. The CDR3 covers 15 residues. Germline V gives CDR1 PRHDT, CDR2 FYEKMQ (reference sequence). In DNA form, the CDR3 reads TGTGCCAGCAGCCAGGGACAGTCATTAACGGACGAGCAGTACTTC. It codes for CASSQGQSLTDEQYF.

The rearrangement uses TRBV18 and TRBJ1-3; D not resolved. Germline values: CDR1 KGHSH, CDR2 LQKENI. This CDR3 has 17 residues. Deletions cut 0 bases from V and 0 bases from J, with 12 bases between. The DNA for the CDR3 is TGTGCCAGCTCACCACCGAGGCGTCCCAGCTCTGGAAACACCATATATTTT. Translating it yields CASSPPRRPSSGNTIYF. Supplemented by reference TRBV18 and TRBJ1-3, the full variable domain reads NAGVMQNPRHLVRRRGQEARLRCSPMKGHSHVYWYRQLPEEGLKFMVYLQKENIIDESGMPKERFSAEFPKEGPSILRIQQVVRGDSAAYFCASSPPRRPSSGNTIYFGEGSWLTVV.

Only one count was recorded for this clone. The J gene is TRBJ2-7, the V gene TRBV5-6; 12 positions match TRBD2. V shed 2 bases and J 3 bases; nucleotides not matched to a gene: 12. The CDR3 contains 18 residues. The germline V gene has CDR1 SGHDT and CDR2 YYEEEE. CDR3 loop: CASSLLTLAGGPHYEQYF. DNA for the CDR3: TGTGCCAGCAGCTTACTTACCCTAGCGGGAGGGCCACACTACGAGCAGTACTTC.

The rearrangement links TRBV30 to TRBJ1-1; the D is unclear. Trimming left V 0 bases short and J 4 bases short, with 9 bases between. The CDR3 length is 13 residues. Germline V gene sequence: CDR1 GTSNPN, CDR2 SVGIG (reference sequence). The CDR3 loop reads CAWSVRRSTEAFF. In DNA, the CDR3 is TGTGCCTGGAGTGTACGCAGAAGCACTGAAGCTTTCTTT.

The CDR3, as DNA: TGCGCCAGCAGCAAGACAGGGGATGGGGGCAATGAGCAGTTCTTC. Encoded protein: CASSKTGDGGNEQFF. The genes are TRBV5-1 and TRBJ2-1; 8 positions match TRBD1. J lost 6 bases, V lost 4 bases, and 9 bases had no gene match. This CDR3 region has 15 residues. Germline V lookup: CDR1 SGHRS, CDR2 YFSETQ.

The genes are TRBV18 and TRBJ1-1, with D possibly being TRBD1 (5 bases). The germline gives CDR1 KGHSH, CDR2 LQKENI. V was pared by 5 bases and J by 7 bases, with 11 bases between. The CDR3 length is 12 residues. CDR3 sequence (DNA): TGTGCCAGCTCAGCGACCGACAGTGAAGCTTTCTTT. Amino acid sequence: CASSATDSEAFF.

The chain combines TRBV6-5 with TRBJ2-3, with TRBD2 as a possible D gene (6 bases). Germline V gene lookup returns CDR1 MNHEY and CDR2 SVGAGI. CDR3 length: 13 amino acids. The V end lost 6 bases, the J end lost 6 bases, and 13 bases lay between the germline ends. CDR3 nucleotides: TGTGCCAGCAGCAGGACTACCCGGGATACGCAGTATTTT. Its protein product is CASSRTTRDTQYF.

The chain links TRBV10-3 to TRBJ2-7; 10 nucleotides agree with TRBD2. Trimming removed 3 bases from V and 0 bases from J; junction bases left unmatched: 8. The V gene's germline CDR1 is ENHRY and CDR2 SYGVKD. This CDR3 has 17 amino acids. Written as DNA, the CDR3 is TGTGCCATCAGTGAAGCGGGACTAGCGCTAAGCTCCTACGAGCAGTACTTC. This sequence encodes CAISEAGLALSSYEQYF.

Only a few counts were recorded for this clone. The rearrangement links TRBV19 to TRBJ2-2, with 7 bases matching TRBD2. Germline V gives CDR1 LNHDA, CDR2 SQIVND (reference sequence). The CDR3 extends over 16 amino acids. Trimming at V came to 2 bases and at J to 5 bases, leaving 8 bases not matched to a gene. The CDR3 DNA follows: TGTGCCAGTAGTATATGGGCGGGAGTAGGGACCGGGGAGCTGTTTTTT. Encoded protein: CASSIWAGVGTGELFF.

This chain connects TRBV6-5 to TRBJ2-7; 8 positions agree with TRBD2. Germline loops: CDR1 MNHEY, CDR2 SVGAGI. This CDR3 comprises 16 residues. J gave up 2 bases and V 0 bases, and 6 bases lay outside the gene matches. The CDR3 DNA sequence: TGTGCCAGCAGTTACTCGTTAACGGGAGGGACCTACGAGCAGTACTTC. The encoded protein is CASSYSLTGGTYEQYF.

This rearrangement joins TRBV7-6 to TRBJ1-1; TRBD1 might be the D (5 bases). The germline V gene has CDR1 SGHVS and CDR2 FNYEAQ. Trimming left V 1 base short and J 4 bases short, with 13 bases between. The CDR3 is made up of 15 amino acids. DNA for the CDR3: TGTGCCAGCAGCTTAGGGGGCGGGAGACCCACTGAAGCTTTCTTT. This translates into CASSLGGGRPTEAFF.

In its sample, this clone ranks as medium-sized (0.01 to 0.1%). J is TRBJ2-7 and V is TRBV29-1; 7 bases map to TRBD1. This CDR3 is built from 11 residues. Germline-derived CDR1 and CDR2 are SQVTM and ANQGSEA. The ends lost 4 bases at V and 7 bases at J; junction bases unmatched: 4. The CDR3 nucleotides read TGCAGCGTTGTATCAGGGGGTGAGCAGTACTTC. Amino acid sequence: CSVVSGGEQYF.

The rearrangement uses TRBV10-3 and TRBJ2-7; no clear D. Germline CDR1 and CDR2: ENHRY and SYGVKD. The CDR3 runs 12 residues. V was clipped by 2 bases and J by 2 bases, with 4 bases between them. The CDR3 coding sequence is TGTGCCATCAGTGAGGGCCCCTACGAGCAGTACTTC. Translating gives CAISEGPYEQYF.

This clone was seen a handful of times. The rearrangement joins TRBV6-5 to TRBJ1-2; D might be TRBD1 (5 bases). This CDR3 has 14 amino acids. Trimming took 2 bases from V and 4 from J, leaving 11 bases between them. CDR1 and CDR2 from the germline V gene are MNHEY and SVGAGI. The CDR3 protein is CASSYGQGSYGYTF. The CDR3 DNA is TGTGCCAGCAGTTACGGTCAGGGAAGCTATGGCTACACCTTC.

The chain couples TRBV14 to TRBJ2-1; 7 bases are shared with TRBD2. With 0 bases clipped from V and 8 bases from J, the junction kept 10 bases outside the gene matches. Germline CDR1 is SGHDN and CDR2 is FVKESK. The CDR3 has 16 residues. As DNA, the CDR3 is TGTGCCAGCAGCCAAGATTTCCTAGCGGTGTCCGATGAGCAGTTCTTC. It yields the protein CASSQDFLAVSDEQFF.

In its sample, this clone was seen once. The V call is TRBV7-7, the J call TRBJ1-5; D is uncertain. The V end lost 2 bases, the J end lost 5 bases, and 16 bases lay between the germline ends. The CDR3 loop spans 16 amino acids. Germline assignment: CDR1 SSHAT and CDR2 FNYEAQ (reference sequence). CDR3 sequence reads: CASSLKSAGPYQPQHF. Here the CDR3 DNA reads TGTGCCAGCAGCTTAAAATCAGCAGGCCCGTATCAGCCCCAGCATTTT. The full variable domain, its missing parts supplied by reference TRBV7-7 and TRBJ1-5, is GAGVSQSPRYKVTKRGQDVTLRCDPISSHATLYWYQQALGQGPEFLTYFNYEAQPDKSGLPSDRFSAERPEGSISTLTIQRTEQRDSAMYRCASSLKSAGPYQPQHFGDGTRLSIL.

The gene calls are TRBV9 and TRBJ2-3; possible D gene TRBD2, 6 bases. The V and J ends lost 1 base and 5 bases respectively, with 14 bases between them. Germline V CDR1 and CDR2: SGDLS, YYNGEE. This CDR3 is built from 15 residues. The CDR3: CASSVSYGRGDTQYF. The CDR3 DNA sequence: TGTGCCAGCAGCGTAAGTTACGGGAGAGGAGATACGCAGTATTTT.

This CDR3 reads CALGQGSAKNIQYF. The CDR3 bases are TGTGCCCTGGGTCAGGGGAGTGCCAAAAACATTCAGTACTTC. The chain employs TRBV6-6 and TRBJ2-4; D perhaps matches TRBD1 (6 bases). Trimming shortened V by 11 bases and J by 1 base, and 15 bases separated the two germline ends. CDR3 length: 14 amino acids. The germline V gene has CDR1 MNHNY and CDR2 SVGAGI (reference sequence).

This chain connects TRBV7-2 to TRBJ2-7, with D perhaps matching TRBD2 (6 bases). The germline V gene encodes CDR1 SGHTA and CDR2 FQGNSA. With 2 bases removed from V and 4 bases from J, the gap between germline ends came to 12 bases. This CDR3 region has 14 residues. CDR3 region: CASSLILGGYEQYF. CDR3 bases: TGTGCCAGCAGCTTAATCCTGGGAGGTTACGAGCAGTACTTC.

The J gene is TRBJ2-7, the V gene TRBV5-4; 10 bases fit TRBD1. J was trimmed by 6 bases and V by 4 bases; bases with no gene match: 13. Germline values: CDR1 SGHNT, CDR2 YYREEE (reference sequence). This CDR3 spans 16 amino acids. Here the CDR3 reads CASSRLSWDRGTEQYF. In DNA form, the CDR3 reads TGTGCCAGCAGCCGATTGTCATGGGACAGGGGTACCGAGCAGTACTTC.

This clone has a handful of counts. The chain is built from TRBV5-1 and TRBJ2-7; tentative D call: TRBD2 (6 bases). CDR1 is SGHRS, CDR2 YFSETQ, per germline. The CDR3 length is 12 residues. V dropped 4 bases and J dropped 6 bases, with 11 bases sitting between them. In DNA form, the CDR3 reads TGCGCCAGCAGCCAGCTCGGGAGCGAGCAGTACTTC. Protein product: CASSQLGSEQYF.